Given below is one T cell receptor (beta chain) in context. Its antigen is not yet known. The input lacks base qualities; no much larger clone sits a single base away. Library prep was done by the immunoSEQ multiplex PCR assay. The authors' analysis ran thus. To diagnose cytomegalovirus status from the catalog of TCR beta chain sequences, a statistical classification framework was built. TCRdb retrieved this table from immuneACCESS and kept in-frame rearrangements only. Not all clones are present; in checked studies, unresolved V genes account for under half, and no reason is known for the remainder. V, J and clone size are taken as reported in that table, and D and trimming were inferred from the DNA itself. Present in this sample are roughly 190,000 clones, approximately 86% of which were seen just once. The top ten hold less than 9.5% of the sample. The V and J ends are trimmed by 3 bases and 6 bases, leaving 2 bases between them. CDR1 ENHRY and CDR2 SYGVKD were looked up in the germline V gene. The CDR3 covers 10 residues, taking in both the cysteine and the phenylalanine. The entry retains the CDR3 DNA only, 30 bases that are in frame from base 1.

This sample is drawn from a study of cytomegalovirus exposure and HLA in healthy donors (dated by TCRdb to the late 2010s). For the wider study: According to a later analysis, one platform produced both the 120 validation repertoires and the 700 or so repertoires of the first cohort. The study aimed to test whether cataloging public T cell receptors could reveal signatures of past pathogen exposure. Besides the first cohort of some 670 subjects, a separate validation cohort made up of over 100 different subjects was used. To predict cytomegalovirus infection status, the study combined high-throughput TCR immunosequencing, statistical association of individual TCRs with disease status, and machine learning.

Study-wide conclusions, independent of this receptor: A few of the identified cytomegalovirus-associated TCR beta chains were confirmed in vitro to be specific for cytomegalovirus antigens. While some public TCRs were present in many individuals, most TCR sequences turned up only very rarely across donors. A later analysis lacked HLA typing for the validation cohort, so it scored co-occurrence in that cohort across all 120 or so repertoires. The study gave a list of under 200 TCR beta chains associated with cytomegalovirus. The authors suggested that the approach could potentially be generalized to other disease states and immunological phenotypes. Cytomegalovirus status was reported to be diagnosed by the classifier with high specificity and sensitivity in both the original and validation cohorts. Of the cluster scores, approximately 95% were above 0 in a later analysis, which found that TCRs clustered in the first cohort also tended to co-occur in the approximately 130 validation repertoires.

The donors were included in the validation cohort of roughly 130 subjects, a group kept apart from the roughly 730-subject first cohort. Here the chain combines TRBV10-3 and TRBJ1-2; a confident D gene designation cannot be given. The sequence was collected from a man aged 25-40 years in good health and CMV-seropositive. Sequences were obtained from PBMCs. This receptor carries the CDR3 CAISDDGYTF. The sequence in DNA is TGTGCCATCAGTGACGATGGCTACACCTTC.